The 12 T cell receptor beta chains reported below all come from one sample, sequenced in a study of cytomegalovirus exposure and HLA in healthy donors. The primer mix had 60 Vbeta and 13 Jbeta primers. The assay was immunoSEQ multiplex PCR, and TCRdb's table has in-frame clones only and misses some. Its table records 120,000 or so clones. Specimen: PBMCs. Receptors were obtained from a man between 18 and 35 years old in good health and CMV-seronegative.

This rearrangement joins TRBV30 to TRBJ2-7; tentative D call: TRBD1 (6 bases). The CDR3 consists of 13 residues. Germline V gives CDR1 GTSNPN, CDR2 SVGIG (reference sequence). V was cut by 2 bases and J by 2 bases, with 10 bases left in between. CDR3 coding DNA: TGTGCCTGGAGTCGACAGGCGCCCTACGAGCAGTACTTC. Translated, it gives CAWSRQAPYEQYF. The entire variable domain, with the rest obtained from reference TRBV30 and TRBJ2-7, is as follows: SQTIHQWPATLVQPVGSPLSLECTVEGTSNPNLYWYRQAAGRGLQLLFYSVGIGQISSEVPQNLSASRPQDRQFILSSKKLLLSDSGFYLCAWSRQAPYEQYFGPGTRLTVT.

CDR3: CASSIRAGTEAFF. The CDR3 DNA follows: TGTGCCAGTAGTATAAGGGCGGGAACTGAAGCTTTCTTT. The genes are TRBV19 and TRBJ1-1; D not resolved. CDR1 LNHDA and CDR2 SQIVND come from the germline V gene (reference sequence). CDR3 length equals 13 residues. V was trimmed by 2 bases and J by 5 bases, leaving 9 bases between them.

The chain recombines TRBV30 with TRBJ1-2, with a tentative D call TRBD1 (5 bases). V was shortened by 3 bases and J by 2 bases, with 16 bases between the two germline ends. This CDR3 region has 15 residues. Germline CDR1 reads GTSNPN; CDR2 reads SVGIG (reference sequence). The CDR3 DNA follows: TGTGCCTGGAGCCTGAGCGCAGGGAAAAACTATGGCTACACCTTC. Protein product: CAWSLSAGKNYGYTF. The whole variable domain, remainder taken from reference TRBV30 and TRBJ1-2, is SQTIHQWPATLVQPVGSPLSLECTVEGTSNPNLYWYRQAAGRGLQLLFYSVGIGQISSEVPQNLSASRPQDRQFILSSKKLLLSDSGFYLCAWSLSAGKNYGYTFGSGTRLTVV.

V usage is TRBV6-1 and J usage is TRBJ1-1, with 8 bases fitting TRBD1. V was clipped by 7 bases and J by 3 bases; unmatched bases: 4. This CDR3 spans 13 amino acids. The V gene's germline CDR1 is MNHNS and CDR2 SASEGT. The CDR3 loop reads CASNRGKDTEAFF. For the CDR3, the DNA is TGTGCCAGCAACAGGGGGAAGGACACTGAAGCTTTCTTT.

This sequence joins TRBV10-1 and TRBJ2-3, with unresolved D. CDR1 WNHNN and CDR2 SYGVQD come from the germline V gene (reference sequence). The length of the CDR3 is 12 residues. Trimming removed 6 bases from V and 3 bases from J, with 7 bases in between. The CDR3 here is CASSADTDTQYF. DNA for the CDR3: TGCGCCAGCAGCGCAGATACAGATACGCAGTATTTT.

The J gene is TRBJ2-1, the V gene TRBV27; 9 nucleotides match TRBD1. The CDR3 sequence is 17 residues long. CDR1 is MNHEY and CDR2 is SMNVEV in the germline V gene (reference sequence). Trimming cost V 2 bases and J 7 bases; bases outside gene matches: 12. The CDR3 is CASSLAGPGTGKNEQFF. Written as DNA, the CDR3 is TGTGCCAGCAGTTTAGCGGGACCCGGGACAGGGAAGAATGAGCAGTTCTTC.

In DNA form, the CDR3 reads TGTGCCAGCTCACCTCAAGGACTACCCACAGATACGCAGTATTTT. This codes for CASSPQGLPTDTQYF. This sequence joins TRBV18 and TRBJ2-3; D is perhaps TRBD2 (6 bases). This CDR3 comprises 15 residues. The V end lost 3 bases, the J end lost 2 bases, and 12 bases lay between the germline ends. Germline lookup yields CDR1 KGHSH and CDR2 LQKENI. Combining the CDR3 with reference TRBV18 and TRBJ2-3 gives the whole variable domain NAGVMQNPRHLVRRRGQEARLRCSPMKGHSHVYWYRQLPEEGLKFMVYLQKENIIDESGMPKERFSAEFPKEGPSILRIQQVVRGDSAAYFCASSPQGLPTDTQYFGPGTRLTVL.

The rearrangement links TRBV19 to TRBJ1-5; 8 positions match TRBD1. CDR1 is LNHDA, CDR2 SQIVND, per germline (reference sequence). V was clipped by 5 bases and J by 2 bases; unmatched bases: 8. This CDR3 region has 16 residues. As DNA, the CDR3 is TGTGCCAGTAGTCCCGGACAGGGTATGGGCAATCAGCCCCAGCATTTT. This encodes CASSPGQGMGNQPQHF. The full variable domain, in which reference TRBV19 and TRBJ1-5 provide the parts outside the CDR3, is DGGITQSPKYLFRKEGQNVTLSCEQNLNHDAMYWYRQDPGQGLRLIYYSQIVNDFQKGDIAEGYSVSREKKESFPLTVTSAQKNPTAFYLCASSPGQGMGNQPQHFGDGTRLSIL.

V and J are TRBV28 and TRBJ2-7, with D perhaps matching TRBD2 (7 bases). The germline V gene has CDR1 MDHEN and CDR2 SYDVKM. The CDR3 sequence is 15 residues long. The V and J ends lost 7 bases and 4 bases respectively, with 20 bases between them. CDR3 bases: TGTGCCAGCAATAAGGGGGGGACCCGTTATTACGAGCAGTACTTC. It codes for CASNKGGTRYYEQYF.

This rearrangement joins TRBV18 to TRBJ2-1, with a tentative D call TRBD2 (5 bases). Germline loops: CDR1 KGHSH, CDR2 LQKENI. This CDR3 spans 13 amino acids. Trimming took 6 bases from V and 7 from J, leaving 13 bases between them. The CDR3 bases are TGTGCCAGCTCTCCCCAAAGGGAGAATGAGCAGTTCTTC. Protein: CASSPQRENEQFF.

The V call is TRBV14, the J call TRBJ1-1; D is unresolved. V was clipped by 2 bases and J by 6 bases, with 16 bases between them. Germline assignment: CDR1 SGHDN and CDR2 FVKESK. This CDR3 has 15 residues. The CDR3 DNA reads as TGTGCCAGCAGCCAATTACCGAAACCTAGCTCTGAAGCTTTCTTT. Its translation: CASSQLPKPSSEAFF.

J is TRBJ2-7 and V is TRBV11-2, with TRBD1 matching 8 bases. Germline V lookup: CDR1 SGHAT, CDR2 FQNNGV. The CDR3 loop spans 13 amino acids. Unmatched junction bases numbered 2, after V lost 4 bases and J lost 3 bases. CDR3 bases: TGTGCCAGCAGCTATGGACAGGGCTACGAGCAGTACTTC. Translation gives CASSYGQGYEQYF.